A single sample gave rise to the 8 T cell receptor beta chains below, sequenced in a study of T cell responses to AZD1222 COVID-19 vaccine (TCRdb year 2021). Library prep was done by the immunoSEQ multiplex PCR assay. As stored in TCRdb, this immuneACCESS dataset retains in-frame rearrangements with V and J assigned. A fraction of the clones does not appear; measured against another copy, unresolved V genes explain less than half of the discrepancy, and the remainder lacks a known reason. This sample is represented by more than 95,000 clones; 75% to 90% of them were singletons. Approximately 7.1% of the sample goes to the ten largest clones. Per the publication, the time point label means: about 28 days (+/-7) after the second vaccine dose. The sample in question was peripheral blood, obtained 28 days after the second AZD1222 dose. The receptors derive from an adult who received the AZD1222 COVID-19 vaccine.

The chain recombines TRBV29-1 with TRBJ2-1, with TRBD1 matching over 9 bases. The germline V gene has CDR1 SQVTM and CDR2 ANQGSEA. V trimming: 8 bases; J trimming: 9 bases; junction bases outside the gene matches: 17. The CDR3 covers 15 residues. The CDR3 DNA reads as TGCAGCACTTGGGTCGAAGGGGACAGGGTAGGTGAGCAGTTCTTC. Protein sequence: CSTWVEGDRVGEQFF.

The CDR3 nucleotides read TGTGCCAGCAGTTACTCGAGACAGGGGGGCGAGCAGTACTTC. Amino acid sequence: CASSYSRQGGEQYF. This chain joins TRBV6-5 and TRBJ2-7; 9 bases map to TRBD1. CDR1 is MNHEY and CDR2 is SVGAGI in the germline V gene. CDR3 length: 14 amino acids. The ends lost 0 bases at V and 6 bases at J; junction bases unmatched: 3.

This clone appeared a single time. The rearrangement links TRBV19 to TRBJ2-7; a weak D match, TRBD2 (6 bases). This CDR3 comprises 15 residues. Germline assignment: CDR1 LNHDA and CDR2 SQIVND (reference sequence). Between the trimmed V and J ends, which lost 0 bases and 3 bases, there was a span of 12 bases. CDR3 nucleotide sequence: TGTGCCAGTAGTATAGATTCGGGCGGGGTCTACGAGCAGTACTTC. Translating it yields CASSIDSGGVYEQYF. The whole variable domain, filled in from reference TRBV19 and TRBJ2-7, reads DGGITQSPKYLFRKEGQNVTLSCEQNLNHDAMYWYRQDPGQGLRLIYYSQIVNDFQKGDIAEGYSVSREKKESFPLTVTSAQKNPTAFYLCASSIDSGGVYEQYFGPGTRLTVT.

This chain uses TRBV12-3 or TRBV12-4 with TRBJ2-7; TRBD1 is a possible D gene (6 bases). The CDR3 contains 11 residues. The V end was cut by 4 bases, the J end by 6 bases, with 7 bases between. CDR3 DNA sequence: TGTGCCAGCAGTTACAGGGCCGAGCAGTACTTC. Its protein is CASSYRAEQYF.

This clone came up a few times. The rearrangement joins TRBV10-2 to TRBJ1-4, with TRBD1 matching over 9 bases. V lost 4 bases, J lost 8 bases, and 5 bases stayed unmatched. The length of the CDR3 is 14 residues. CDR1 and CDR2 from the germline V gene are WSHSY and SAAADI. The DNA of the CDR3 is TGCGCCAGCAGTGCGGGGACAGGGCACGAAAAACTGTTTTTT. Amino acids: CASSAGTGHEKLFF.

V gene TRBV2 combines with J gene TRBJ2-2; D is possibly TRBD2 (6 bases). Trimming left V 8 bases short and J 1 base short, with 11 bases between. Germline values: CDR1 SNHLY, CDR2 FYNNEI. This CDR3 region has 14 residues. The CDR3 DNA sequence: TGTGCCAGCCATGGACTATTGAACACCGGGGAGCTGTTTTTT. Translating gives CASHGLLNTGELFF.

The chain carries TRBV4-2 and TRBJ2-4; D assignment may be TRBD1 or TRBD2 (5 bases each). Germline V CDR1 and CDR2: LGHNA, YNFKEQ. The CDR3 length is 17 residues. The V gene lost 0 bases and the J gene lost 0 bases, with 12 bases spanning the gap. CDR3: CASSQEKRGLAKNIQYF. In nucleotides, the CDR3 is TGTGCCAGCAGCCAAGAGAAACGGGGCCTAGCCAAAAACATTCAGTACTTC.

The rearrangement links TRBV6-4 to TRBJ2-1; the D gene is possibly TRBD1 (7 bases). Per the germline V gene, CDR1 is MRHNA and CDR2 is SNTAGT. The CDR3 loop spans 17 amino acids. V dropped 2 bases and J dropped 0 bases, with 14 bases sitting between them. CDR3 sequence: CASSDGKEGASYNEQFF. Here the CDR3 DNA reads TGTGCCAGCAGTGACGGAAAGGAGGGGGCCTCCTACAATGAGCAGTTCTTC.